A single sample is the source of the 19 T cell receptor beta chains below, sequenced in a study of response to subunit inactivated influenza vaccine. TCRdb analysed the RT-PCR reads with MiXCR anew, one entry per CDR3 protein. The sample lists about 650,000 distinct CDR3 sequences; 11% to 15% were seen once. The specimen comprised PBMCs from blood, sampled approximately 15 days before vaccination. The origin of the receptors is a man aged 45 to 65 who received an inactivated influenza vaccine.

This clonotype was seen only a few times. This chain links TRBV6-2 or TRBV6-3 with TRBJ1-6; possibly TRBD1 for D (6 bases). Trimming cost V 2 bases and J 9 bases, with 29 bases left between them. This CDR3 is built from 20 residues. In germline, CDR1 is MNHEY, CDR2 SVGEGT. The CDR3: CASSYRYGTPSSPQPSPLHF. For the CDR3, the DNA is TGTGCCAGCAGTTACCGGTACGGGACACCTTCTTCGCCCCAACCTTCACCCCTCCACTTT.

This clonotype was recorded at least ten times. This chain uses TRBV5-1 with TRBJ1-1; D gene ambiguous. Trimming cost V 2 bases and J 8 bases, with 13 bases left between them. The length of the CDR3 is 13 residues. CDR1 is SGHRS and CDR2 is YFSETQ in the germline V gene. The CDR3 DNA sequence: TGCGCCAGCAGCTTCGGTTCCCTCCGGGAAGCTTTCTTT. Its protein product is CASSFGSLREAFF. Together with reference TRBV5-1 and TRBJ1-1, the CDR3 gives the full variable domain: KAGVTQTPRYLIKTRGQQVTLSCSPISGHRSVSWYQQTPGQGLQFLFEYFSETQRNKGNFPGRFSGRQFSNSRSEMNVSTLELGDSALYLCASSFGSLREAFFGQGTRLTVV.

The gene calls are TRBV29-1 and TRBJ2-2, with 7 bases fitting TRBD1. Per the germline V gene, CDR1 is SQVTM and CDR2 is ANQGSEA. V gave up 7 bases and J gave up 2 bases; unmatched junction bases: 7. This CDR3 is 14 amino acids long. In DNA form, the CDR3 reads TGCAGCGCGACCCGACAGGGAAACACCGGGGAGCTGTTTTTT. This codes for CSATRQGNTGELFF.

This clonotype turned up a few times. The rearrangement joins TRBV9 to TRBJ2-2; maybe TRBD2 (6 bases). CDR3 length equals 15 residues. Germline V lookup: CDR1 SGDLS, CDR2 YYNGEE. V was clipped by 0 bases and J by 6 bases, with 12 bases between them. CDR3 loop: CASSVDGGGAGELFF. The CDR3 nucleotides are TGTGCCAGCAGCGTAGACGGCGGAGGGGCCGGGGAGCTGTTTTTT.

There are a few counts of this clonotype. The V gene is TRBV7-9, the J gene TRBJ1-1, with D possibly matching TRBD1 (5 bases). V was clipped by 7 bases and J by 3 bases, with 18 bases between them. Germline V gives CDR1 SEHNR, CDR2 FQNEAQ (reference sequence). The CDR3 consists of 15 residues. This CDR3 is CASTPVRGSDTEAFF. The CDR3 coding sequence is TGTGCCAGCACCCCAGTTAGGGGTTCGGACACTGAAGCTTTCTTT.

A few counts support this clonotype. The chain has TRBV11-2 and TRBJ2-5; 7 bases map to TRBD1. Looked up from germline, CDR1 is SGHAT and CDR2 is FQNNGV. J lost 4 bases, V lost 7 bases, and 6 bases had no gene match. The CDR3 contains 13 residues. The CDR3 loop is CASTTGVRETQYF. As DNA, the CDR3 is TGTGCCAGCACCACAGGGGTGAGAGAGACCCAGTACTTC.

The chain uses TRBV28 and TRBJ2-7; TRBD1 agrees at 7 bases. Trimming at V came to 3 bases and at J to 0 bases, leaving 5 bases not matched to a gene. This CDR3 comprises 15 residues. CDR1 is MDHEN and CDR2 is SYDVKM in the germline V gene. The CDR3 loop reads CASSFRQGTSYEQYF. The CDR3 nucleotides are TGTGCCAGCAGTTTTCGACAGGGAACCTCCTACGAGCAGTACTTC.

This rearrangement joins TRBV2 to TRBJ1-2; D unclear. Per the germline V gene, CDR1 is SNHLY and CDR2 is FYNNEI. Trimming removed 4 bases at V and 4 bases at J, with 13 bases between. This CDR3 is built from 14 residues. The CDR3 loop is CASSGLGQVYGYTF. CDR3 DNA sequence: TGTGCCAGCAGTGGTTTGGGCCAGGTCTATGGCTACACCTTC.

This clonotype was observed a few times. The CDR3 region is CASSLSNRLTYEQYF. The CDR3 DNA reads TGTGCCAGCAGTTTATCGAACAGATTGACCTACGAGCAGTACTTC. This chain joins TRBV27 and TRBJ2-7; no clear D gene. Germline V gene sequence: CDR1 MNHEY, CDR2 SMNVEV (reference sequence). V shed 0 bases and J shed 2 bases, with 11 bases lying between them. This CDR3 region has 15 residues.

This clonotype turned up a few times. The chain employs TRBV20-1 and TRBJ1-1; no firm D call. The CDR3 loop spans 12 amino acids. Germline values: CDR1 DFQATT, CDR2 SNEGSKA (reference sequence). This CDR3 reads CRVAGPNTEAFF. For the CDR3, the DNA is TGCAGGGTTGCGGGCCCAAACACTGAAGCTTTCTTT.

The rearrangement uses TRBV9 and TRBJ1-2, with D unresolved. The germline V gene encodes CDR1 SGDLS and CDR2 YYNGEE. CDR3 length: 15 amino acids. V was pared by 0 bases and J by 4 bases, with 13 bases between. In nucleotides, the CDR3 is TGTGCCAGCAGCGTAGGCGGGGAAAGGTTCTATGGCTACACCTTC. This sequence encodes CASSVGGERFYGYTF. The variable domain in full, with the rest retrieved from reference TRBV9 and TRBJ1-2, is DSGVTQTPKHLITATGQRVTLRCSPRSGDLSVYWYQQSLDQGLQFLIQYYNGEERAKGNILERFSAQQFPDLHSELNLSSLELGDSALYFCASSVGGERFYGYTFGSGTRLTVV.

The gene calls are TRBV6-2 or TRBV6-3 and TRBJ2-2; D may correspond to TRBD1 or TRBD2 (6 bases each). The V and J ends lost 6 bases and 4 bases respectively, with 15 bases between them. CDR1 is MNHEY and CDR2 is SVGEGT in the germline V gene. This CDR3 spans 15 amino acids. This CDR3 reads CASRWGLASTGELFF. The CDR3 DNA is TGTGCCAGCAGATGGGGGCTAGCGTCCACCGGGGAGCTGTTTTTT.

This clonotype was picked up a small number of times. The chain combines TRBV29-1 with TRBJ1-2; no reliable D call. Germline V CDR1 and CDR2: SQVTM, ANQGSEA. The CDR3 has 11 amino acids. Trimming took off 0 bases at V and 4 bases at J, with 3 bases between the two ends. The CDR3 reads CSVEERYGYTF. The CDR3, as DNA: TGCAGCGTTGAAGAGCGCTATGGCTACACCTTC.

The rearrangement uses TRBV19 and TRBJ1-2, with D perhaps TRBD1 (6 bases). V was pared by 10 bases and J by 0 bases, with 12 bases between. CDR3 length: 13 residues. Germline CDR1 LNHDA, CDR2 SQIVND (reference sequence). CDR3 DNA sequence: TGTGCCACCCGGACAGAAACTAACTATGGCTACACCTTC. Residues: CATRTETNYGYTF.

This clonotype came up a few times. J is TRBJ2-7 and V is TRBV20-1, with 8 bases that match TRBD1. After removal of 2 bases from V and 2 bases from J, the junction contained 5 bases not matched to a gene. The length of the CDR3 is 14 residues. CDR1 DFQATT and CDR2 SNEGSKA come from the germline V gene (reference sequence). The DNA for the CDR3 is TGCAGTGCTAGATGGGACAGGAACACCTACGAGCAGTACTTC. Amino acids: CSARWDRNTYEQYF.

This clonotype was detected a few times. V is TRBV11-2 and J is TRBJ2-3, with 8 bases aligning to TRBD2. This CDR3 has 18 amino acids. V lost 2 bases and J lost 4; bases outside the gene matches: 14. Germline loops: CDR1 SGHAT, CDR2 FQNNGV. The CDR3 DNA reads as TGTGCCAGCAGCTTACCAGCGGGAGTCAAGTTCTCCGCAGATACGCAGTATTTT. It codes for CASSLPAGVKFSADTQYF.

This clonotype was observed a few times. The junction does not match germline at one end; this may be a read error. The V and J genes are TRBV28 and TRBJ2-1; 12 bases align to TRBD2. The CDR3 contains 13 residues. Germline CDR1 reads MDHEN; CDR2 reads SYDVKM. CDR3 bases: TGTGCCAGCAGTTTCTCTAGCGGGGGGGCCTCTACATTC. This encodes CASSFSSGGASTF.

This clonotype has more than one count but fewer than ten. This rearrangement joins TRBV12-3 or TRBV12-4 to TRBJ1-6; D is undetermined. Trimming removed 3 bases from V and 8 bases from J, with 8 bases in between. CDR3 length: 13 residues. This CDR3 reads CASSFNGDSPLHF. DNA for the CDR3: TGTGCCAGCAGTTTTAACGGGGATTCACCCCTCCACTTT.

This chain joins TRBV6-1 and TRBJ2-1, with 7 bases aligning to TRBD1. The germline V gene has CDR1 MNHNS and CDR2 SASEGT. This CDR3 is built from 14 residues. V shed 4 bases, J shed 6 bases, and the junction held 6 bases outside the gene matches. CDR3 nucleotide sequence: TGTGCCAGCAGTGTCCGGGACAGTCTCAATGAGCAGTTCTTC. This gives the protein CASSVRDSLNEQFF.